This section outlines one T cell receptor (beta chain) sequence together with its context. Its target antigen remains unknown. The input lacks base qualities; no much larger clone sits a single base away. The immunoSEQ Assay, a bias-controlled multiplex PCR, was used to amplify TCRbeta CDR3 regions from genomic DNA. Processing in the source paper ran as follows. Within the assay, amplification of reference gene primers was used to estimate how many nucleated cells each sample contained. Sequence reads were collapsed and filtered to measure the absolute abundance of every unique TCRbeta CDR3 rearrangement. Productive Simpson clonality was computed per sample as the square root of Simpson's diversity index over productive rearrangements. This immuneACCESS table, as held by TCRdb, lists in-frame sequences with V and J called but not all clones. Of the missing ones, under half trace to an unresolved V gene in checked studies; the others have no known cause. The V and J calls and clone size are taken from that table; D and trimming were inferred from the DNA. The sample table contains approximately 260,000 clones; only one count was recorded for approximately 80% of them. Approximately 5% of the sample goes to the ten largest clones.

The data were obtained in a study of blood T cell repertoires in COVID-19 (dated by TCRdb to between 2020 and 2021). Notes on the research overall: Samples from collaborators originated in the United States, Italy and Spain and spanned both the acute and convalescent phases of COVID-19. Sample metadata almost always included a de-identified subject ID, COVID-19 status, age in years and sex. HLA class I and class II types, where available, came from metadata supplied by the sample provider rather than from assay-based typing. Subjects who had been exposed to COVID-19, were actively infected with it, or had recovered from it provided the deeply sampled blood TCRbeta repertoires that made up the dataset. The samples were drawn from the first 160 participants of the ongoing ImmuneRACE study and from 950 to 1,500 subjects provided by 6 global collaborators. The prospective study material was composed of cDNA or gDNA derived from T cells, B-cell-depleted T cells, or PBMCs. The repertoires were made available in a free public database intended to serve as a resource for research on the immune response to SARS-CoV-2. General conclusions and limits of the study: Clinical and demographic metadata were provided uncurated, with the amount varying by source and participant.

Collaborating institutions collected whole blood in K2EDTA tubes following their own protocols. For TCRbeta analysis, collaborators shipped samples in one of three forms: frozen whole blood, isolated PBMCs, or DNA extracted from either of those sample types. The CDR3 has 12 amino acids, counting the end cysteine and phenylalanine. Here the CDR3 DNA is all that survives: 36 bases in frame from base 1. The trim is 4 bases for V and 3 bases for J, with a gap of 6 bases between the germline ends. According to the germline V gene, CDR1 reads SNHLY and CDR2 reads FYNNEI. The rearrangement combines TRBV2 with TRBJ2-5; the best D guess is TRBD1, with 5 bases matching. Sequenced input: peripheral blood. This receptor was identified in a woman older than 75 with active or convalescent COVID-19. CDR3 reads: CASSVTEETQYF. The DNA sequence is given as TGTGCCAGCAGTGTGACAGAAGAGACCCAGTACTTC.